Listed below are T cell receptor beta chains from one sample, sequenced in a study of T-cell reconstitution after alpha-beta-depleted transplantation in children. TCRdb itself ran the PCR reads through MiXCR, one entry per CDR3 protein. The sample consists of over 200,000 distinct CDR3 sequences, roughly 9.1% of them appearing once. Here the sequenced sample was PBMCs, mostly from graft donor cells, taken 360 days after TCRalphabeta/CD19-depleted stem cell transplant. The receptors were sampled from a male patient under 10 years old who had a stem cell transplant for acute myeloid leukemia, so the T cells may come from the graft donor. Both conserved end residues are part of each CDR3. The D gene is left open where the match is weak. Size is omitted from some rows. Given values are once, few, many or a class for expanded clones.

V gene: TRBV25-1
J gene: TRBJ2-7
D gene: NA
clone size: many
CDR3 DNA: TGTGCCAGCAGTGCGGGGATTGAGCAGTACTTC
CDR3 protein: CASSAGIEQYF

V gene: TRBV21-1
J gene: TRBJ2-1
D gene: NA
clone size: many
CDR3 DNA: TGTGCCAGCAGCCCCTCTAGTCCGGGGAGGAATGAGCAGTTCTTC
CDR3 protein: CASSPSSPGRNEQFF

V gene: TRBV4-3
J gene: TRBJ1-2
D gene: NA
clone size: NA
CDR3 DNA: TGCGCCAGCAGCCAGGCCCCATCCGGGGTCGGTGGCTACACCTTC
CDR3 protein: CASSQAPSGVGGYTF

V gene: TRBV5-1
J gene: TRBJ2-1
D gene: TRBD2
clone size: NA
CDR3 DNA: TGCGCCAGCAGCTTGATCACTAGCGGTACCTACAATGAGCAGTTCTTC
CDR3 protein: CASSLITSGTYNEQFF

V gene: TRBV3-1
J gene: TRBJ2-1
D gene: TRBD2
clone size: NA
CDR3 DNA: TGTGCCAGCAGCCACCTTAGCGGGAGTAGTGGGAATGAGCAGTTCTTC
CDR3 protein: CASSHLSGSSGNEQFF

V gene: TRBV7-3
J gene: TRBJ2-3
D gene: NA
clone size: many
CDR3 DNA: TGTGCCAGCAGCTTAACCCAGGACACAGATACGCAGTATTTT
CDR3 protein: CASSLTQDTDTQYF

V gene: TRBV20-1
J gene: TRBJ1-2
D gene: NA
clone size: few
CDR3 DNA: TGCAGTGCTAGAGATCTCGATAACTATGGCTACACCTTC
CDR3 protein: CSARDLDNYGYTF

V gene: TRBV18
J gene: TRBJ2-7
D gene: TRBD1
clone size: few
CDR3 DNA: TGTGCCAGCTCACCATCTAGACAGGGGGACTACGAGCAGTACTTC
CDR3 protein: CASSPSRQGDYEQYF

V gene: TRBV7-3
J gene: TRBJ2-7
D gene: NA
clone size: once
CDR3 DNA: TGTGCCAGCAGCTTAGGGCCAGGGCCCTCCTACGAGCAGTACTTC
CDR3 protein: CASSLGPGPSYEQYF

V gene: TRBV20-1
J gene: TRBJ2-5
D gene: NA
clone size: many
CDR3 DNA: TGCAGTGCTAGAGCCTACCAAGGCCAGGGTATGGAGACCCAGTACTTC
CDR3 protein: CSARAYQGQGMETQYF

V gene: TRBV7-2
J gene: TRBJ2-7
D gene: TRBD2
clone size: few
CDR3 DNA: TGTGCCAGCAGCTTACCCTCCCCCATTCTAGCGGGAAGGACCTACGAGCAGTACTTC
CDR3 protein: CASSLPSPILAGRTYEQYF

V gene: TRBV20-1
J gene: TRBJ1-2
D gene: NA
clone size: NA
CDR3 DNA: TGCAGTGCTATCAGCCCTTCTAACTATGGCTACACCTTC
CDR3 protein: CSAISPSNYGYTF

V gene: TRBV3-1
J gene: TRBJ1-5
D gene: NA
clone size: many
CDR3 DNA: TGTGCCAGCAGCAAGCAGGGAATCAGCAATCAGCCCCAGCATTTT
CDR3 protein: CASSKQGISNQPQHF

V gene: TRBV7-2
J gene: TRBJ2-2
D gene: NA
clone size: NA
CDR3 DNA: TGTGCCAGCAGCTTAGACGGATCGAACACCGGGGAGCTGTTTTTT
CDR3 protein: CASSLDGSNTGELFF

V gene: TRBV20-1
J gene: TRBJ2-3
D gene: TRBD2
clone size: few
CDR3 DNA: TGCAGTGCTTCGGACACTAGCGGGGGCCTCTTACTCCGAGATACGCAGTATTTT
CDR3 protein: CSASDTSGGLLLRDTQYF

V gene: TRBV27
J gene: TRBJ2-1
D gene: TRBD1
clone size: NA
CDR3 DNA: TGTGCCAGCAATACAGGGGGCCGAAGTTACAATGAGCAGTTCTTC
CDR3 protein: CASNTGGRSYNEQFF

V gene: TRBV18
J gene: TRBJ2-1
D gene: TRBD1
clone size: few
CDR3 DNA: TGTGCCAGCTCACCACCTTTGCACAGGGGAAGAGTCAATGAGCAGTTCTTC
CDR3 protein: CASSPPLHRGRVNEQFF

V gene: TRBV3-1
J gene: TRBJ1-3
D gene: NA
clone size: few
CDR3 DNA: TGTGCCAGCAGCCGGCGGGCGCCCGGCTCTGGAAACACCATATATTTT
CDR3 protein: CASSRRAPGSGNTIYF